This T cell receptor (beta chain) was documented in a study of T cell repertoires in cytomegalovirus infection. Study-wide context: Recently identified HLA-C-restricted CMV epitopes were used, and well-studied HLA-B-restricted CMV epitopes were used as well. Public TCR beta signatures indicated both CMV infection and matching HLA type.

Study conclusions and caveats: There were carriers of CMV plus the relevant HLA, and cumulative public TCR beta family frequency identified them.

In germline, CDR1 is MNHEY, CDR2 SVGEGT. This CDR3 spans 19 amino acids. J gave up 3 bases and V 6 bases, and 16 bases lay outside the gene matches. This clonotype showed up just a few times. The antigen remains unidentified. One entry per CDR3 protein results from TCRdb running MiXCR on the reads. The sample holds approximately 220,000 distinct CDR3 sequences, roughly 34% seen once. The origin of this receptor is a human donor in good health (CMV status not recorded). Some clones in this sample may be carry-over from other donors' samples. Sequenced here: CD8+ T cells from cultured PBMCs, sampled from culture after CMV antigen stimulation. The chain combines TRBV6-2 or TRBV6-3 with TRBJ2-5; 13 bases fit TRBD2. The CDR3 DNA reads as TGTGCCAGCAGACTCATTGGACTAGCGGGAGTTAGGAAAGAAGAGACCCAGTACTTC. Its translation: CASRLIGLAGVRKEETQYF.